The clone carrying this T cell receptor beta chain was detected a few times. The data were obtained in a study of T-cell reconstitution after alpha-beta-depleted transplantation in children. Unique molecular identifiers were used to barcode this TCRbeta library. TCRdb fed the PCR reads into MiXCR, producing one record per CDR3 protein. The repertoire holds roughly 500,000 distinct CDR3 sequences, with 32% as singletons. Trimming pared 1 base from V and 1 base from J, leaving 8 bases between. CDR3 length: 15 amino acids. The V gene's germline CDR1 is SGHRS and CDR2 YFSETQ. This material consisted of PBMCs from the stem cell graft donor, taken from the stem cell graft. The chain is built from TRBV5-1 and TRBJ2-2; tentatively, D is TRBD1 (5 bases). This TCR derives from a human donor who donated a stem cell graft to a child with aplastic anemia. The CDR3 reads CASSLSQGNTGELFF. The CDR3 DNA is TGCGCCAGCAGCTTGTCCCAGGGGAACACCGGGGAGCTGTTTTTT.